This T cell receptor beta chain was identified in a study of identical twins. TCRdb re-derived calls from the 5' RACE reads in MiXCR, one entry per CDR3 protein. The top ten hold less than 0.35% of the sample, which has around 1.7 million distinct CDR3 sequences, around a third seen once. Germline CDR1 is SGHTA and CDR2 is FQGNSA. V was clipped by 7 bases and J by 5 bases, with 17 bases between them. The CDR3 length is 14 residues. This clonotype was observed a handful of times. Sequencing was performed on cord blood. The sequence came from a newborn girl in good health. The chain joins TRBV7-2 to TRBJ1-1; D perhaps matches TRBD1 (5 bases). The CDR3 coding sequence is TGTGCCAGCAAAGAAACCGGGGCTCGGACTGAAGCTTTCTTT. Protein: CASKETGARTEAFF. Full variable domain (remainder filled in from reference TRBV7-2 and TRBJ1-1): GAGVSQSPSNKVTEKGKDVELRCDPISGHTALYWYRQSLGQGLEFLIYFQGNSAPDKSGLPSDRFSAERTGGSVSTLTIQRTQQEDSAVYLCASKETGARTEAFFGQGTRLTVV.